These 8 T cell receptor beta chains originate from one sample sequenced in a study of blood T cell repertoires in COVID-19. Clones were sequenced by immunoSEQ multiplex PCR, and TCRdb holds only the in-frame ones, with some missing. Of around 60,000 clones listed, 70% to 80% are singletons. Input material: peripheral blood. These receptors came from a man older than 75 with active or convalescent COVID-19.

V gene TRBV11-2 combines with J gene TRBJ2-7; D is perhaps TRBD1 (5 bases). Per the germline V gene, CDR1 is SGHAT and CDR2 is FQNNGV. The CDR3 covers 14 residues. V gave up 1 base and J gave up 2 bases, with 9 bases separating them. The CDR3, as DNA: TGTGCCAGCAGCTTAGGGGGCCGAGCCTACGAGCAGTACTTC. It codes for CASSLGGRAYEQYF.

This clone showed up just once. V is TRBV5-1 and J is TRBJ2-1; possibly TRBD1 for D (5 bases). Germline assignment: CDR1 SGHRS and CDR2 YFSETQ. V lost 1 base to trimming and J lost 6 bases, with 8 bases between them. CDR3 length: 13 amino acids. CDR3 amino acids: CASSLTGSNEQFF. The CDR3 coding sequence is TGCGCCAGCAGCTTGACAGGTTCCAATGAGCAGTTCTTC.

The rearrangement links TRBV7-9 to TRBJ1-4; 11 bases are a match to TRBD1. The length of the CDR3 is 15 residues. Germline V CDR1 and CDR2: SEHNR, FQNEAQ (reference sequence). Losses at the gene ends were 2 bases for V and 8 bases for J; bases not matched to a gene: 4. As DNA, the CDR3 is TGTGCCAGCAGCTTAACCCGGGACAGGGGGGAAAAACTGTTTTTT. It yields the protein CASSLTRDRGEKLFF.

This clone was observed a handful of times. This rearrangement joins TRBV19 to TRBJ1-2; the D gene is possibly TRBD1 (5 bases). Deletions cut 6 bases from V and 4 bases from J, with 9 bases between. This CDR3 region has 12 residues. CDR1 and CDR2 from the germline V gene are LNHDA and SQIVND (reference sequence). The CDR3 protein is CASRTDTYGYTF. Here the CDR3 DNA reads TGTGCCAGTAGGACAGATACCTATGGCTACACCTTC.

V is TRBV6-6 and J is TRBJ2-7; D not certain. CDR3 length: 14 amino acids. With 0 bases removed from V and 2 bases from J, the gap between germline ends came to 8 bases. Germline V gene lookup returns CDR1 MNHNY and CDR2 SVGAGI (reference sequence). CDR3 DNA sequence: TGTGCCAGCAGTTACTCTTCGGTTACCTACGAGCAGTACTTC. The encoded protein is CASSYSSVTYEQYF.

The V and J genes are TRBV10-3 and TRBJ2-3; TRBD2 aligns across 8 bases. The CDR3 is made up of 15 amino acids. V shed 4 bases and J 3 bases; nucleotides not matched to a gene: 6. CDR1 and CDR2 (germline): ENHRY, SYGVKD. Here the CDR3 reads CAISARSGGTDTQYF. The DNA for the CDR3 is TGTGCCATCAGTGCGCGGAGCGGGGGTACAGATACGCAGTATTTT.

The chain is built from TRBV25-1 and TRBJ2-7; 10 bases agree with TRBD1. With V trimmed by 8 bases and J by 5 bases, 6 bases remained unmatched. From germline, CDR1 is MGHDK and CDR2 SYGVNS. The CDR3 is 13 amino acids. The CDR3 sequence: CASGGQGLNEQYF. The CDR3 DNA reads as TGTGCCAGCGGGGGACAGGGGTTGAACGAGCAGTACTTC.

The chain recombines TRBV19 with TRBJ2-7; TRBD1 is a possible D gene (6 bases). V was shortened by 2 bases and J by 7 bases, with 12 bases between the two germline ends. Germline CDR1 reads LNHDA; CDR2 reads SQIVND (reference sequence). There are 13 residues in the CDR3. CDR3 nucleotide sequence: TGTGCCAGTAGTATAAAACAGGGTGGGGAGCAGTACTTC. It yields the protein CASSIKQGGEQYF.